This T cell receptor beta chain was sequenced for a study of T-cell reconstitution after alpha-beta-depleted transplantation in children. V lost 6 bases and J lost 0, with 15 bases in between. Per the germline V gene, CDR1 is MNHEY and CDR2 is SVGAGI. The CDR3 runs 16 residues. This clonotype was counted many times. Preparing the TCRbeta library involved the use of unique molecular identifiers. TCRdb re-called the PCR reads with MiXCR, one entry per CDR3 protein. The table includes hundreds of thousands of distinct CDR3 sequences, roughly 15% detected once. The TCR originated in a human donor who donated a stem cell graft to a child with acute myeloid leukemia. The sample in question was PBMCs from the stem cell graft donor, obtained from the stem cell graft. The rearrangement uses TRBV6-5 and TRBJ1-5, with a weak D call TRBD1 (6 bases). The CDR3 protein is CASSPRGDYSNQPQHF. The CDR3, as DNA: TGTGCCAGCAGCCCGAGGGGGGACTATAGCAATCAGCCCCAGCATTTT.